The source of this TCR beta chain is a study of CXCR3-negative and CXCR3-positive naive CD8 T cells. Overall study context: The study obtained 140 million or so TRB reads, about 1.5 +/- 0.3 million per library. Findings and limits, study-wide: Naive CXCR3-positive cells had TRB CDR3s more hydrophobic than those of CXCR3-negative naive cells. Memory cells showed distinct TRBV-TRBJ patterns, while the two naive subsets matched. Diversity in memory CD8+ cells fell much lower than the comparably high levels seen in both naive subsets.

Germline V gene sequence: CDR1 MNHEY, CDR2 SVGEGT. The CDR3 is 14 residues long. The libraries of TRB cDNA were constructed through 5' RACE using UMI labels. TCRdb re-called the 5' RACE reads, yielding one record per CDR3 amino acid sequence without DNA. Here the sample table reports around 61,000 distinct CDR3 sequences. As concerns this clonotype: The antigen is not known.

The sequence derives from a human donor in good health. Some clones in this sample may be carry-over from other donors' samples. V usage is TRBV6-2 or TRBV6-3 and J usage is TRBJ1-5; without DNA, the TCRdb call of TRBD1 cannot be checked. Sequenced sample: naive CXCR3+ CD8+ T cells from blood. Sample subset: CD45RO-CCR7+CD27+CD95- naive CD8+ T cells expressing CXCR3 (TNR3+). The CDR3 protein is CASSRDRDIGPQHF.